This entry lists 2 T cell receptor beta chains sequenced from one sample in a study of Ad26.COV2.S vaccination and SARS-CoV-2 variants. As to treatment: some 20 received Ad26.COV2.S at low or high dose, single or two shots; 5 received placebo; per-sample allocation not given. Collection of the samples took place on day 63 after the first injection of vaccine or placebo. Sequenced by immunoSEQ multiplex PCR; TCRdb stores in-frame clones only, minus some. The sample holds 380,000 or so clones, 86% seen once. This sample comprised peripheral blood, obtained in a trial of Ad26.COV2.S vaccine versus placebo. These receptors all stem from a person between 18 and 59 years old who received the Ad26.COV2.S COVID-19 vaccine or a placebo.

This chain joins TRBV28 and TRBJ2-3, with D unresolved. The CDR3 has 16 amino acids. The germline gives CDR1 MDHEN, CDR2 SYDVKM. Trimming removed 2 bases at V and 0 bases at J, with 12 bases between. The CDR3 DNA follows: TGTGCCAGCAGTTTAGAGTCCGCTTCTAGCACAGATACGCAGTATTTT. Its translation is CASSLESASSTDTQYF.

This chain uses TRBV19 with TRBJ2-1; 12 bases align to TRBD2. The CDR3 runs to 17 residues. Germline values: CDR1 LNHDA, CDR2 SQIVND (reference sequence). J lost 8 bases, V lost 5 bases, and 13 bases had no gene match. DNA of the CDR3: TGTGCCAGTAGTCCGACTAGCGGGAGAGAAGTTTATCATGAGCAGTTCTTC. Translation: CASSPTSGREVYHEQFF. Variable domain in full (rest from reference TRBV19 and TRBJ2-1): DGGITQSPKYLFRKEGQNVTLSCEQNLNHDAMYWYRQDPGQGLRLIYYSQIVNDFQKGDIAEGYSVSREKKESFPLTVTSAQKNPTAFYLCASSPTSGREVYHEQFFGPGTRLTVL.